This TCR beta chain was profiled in a study of identical twins. Losses at the gene ends were 5 bases for V and 5 bases for J; bases not matched to a gene: 8. CDR3 length equals 14 residues. Germline values: CDR1 MNHEY, CDR2 SMNVEV (reference sequence). Study observations and caveats: The more abundant beta clonotypes in cord blood had fewer insertions, and memory repertoires did not show this. Rather than following the same donors, the conclusions depended on cross-sectional statistical analysis.

In TCRdb, the 5' RACE reads were re-called with MiXCR into one record per CDR3 protein. The sample has hundreds of thousands of distinct CDR3 sequences; 7% to 8.5% are singletons. To note about this clonotype: Its matching antigen is unknown.

The data also belong to a second study, concerning yellow fever vaccine responses in identical twins. That source notes: Reportedly, the T cell response mounted by twins to vaccine seemed partly convergent, partly personalized.

Sequencing used CD8+ T cells sorted from blood. The chain employs TRBV27 and TRBJ2-7; 8 bases line up with TRBD2. This clonotype was sampled from a woman under 30 in good health. The CDR3 DNA reads as TGTGCCAGCAGTCCCAGCGGGAGTGGAAACGAGCAGTACTTC. Its translation is CASSPSGSGNEQYF.